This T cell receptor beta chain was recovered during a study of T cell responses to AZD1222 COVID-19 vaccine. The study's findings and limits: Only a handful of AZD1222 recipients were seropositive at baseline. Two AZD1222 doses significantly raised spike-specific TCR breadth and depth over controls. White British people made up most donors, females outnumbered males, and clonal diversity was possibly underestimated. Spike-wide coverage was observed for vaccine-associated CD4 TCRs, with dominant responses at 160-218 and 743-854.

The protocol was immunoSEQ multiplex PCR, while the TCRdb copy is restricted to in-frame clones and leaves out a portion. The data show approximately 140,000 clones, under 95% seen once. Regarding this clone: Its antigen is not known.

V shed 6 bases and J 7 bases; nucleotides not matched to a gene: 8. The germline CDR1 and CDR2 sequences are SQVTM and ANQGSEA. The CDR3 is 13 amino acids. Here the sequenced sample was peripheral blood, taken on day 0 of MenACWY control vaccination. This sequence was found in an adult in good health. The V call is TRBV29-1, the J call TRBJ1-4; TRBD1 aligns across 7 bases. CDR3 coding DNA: TGCAGCGTCCCGCCAGGGGGAGGTGAAAAACTGTTTTTT. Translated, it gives CSVPPGGGEKLFF.